This TCR beta chain was profiled in a study of blood T cell repertoires in COVID-19. Turning to the study itself: The United States, Italy and Spain were the sources of the acute and convalescent COVID-19 samples. Sample material is recorded as cDNA or gDNA derived from T cells, B-cell-depleted T cells, or PBMCs.

Per the authors' pipeline: Scientists estimated how many nucleated cells there were by amplifying reference gene primers. Data came from immunoSEQ multiplex PCR; TCRdb stores just in-frame clones and leaves some out. That table is the source of V, J and clone size, and D and trimming were worked out from the DNA. The sample yields about 59,000 clones, around four fifths seen once. The CDR3 runs 15 residues. Germline V gene data show CDR1 as SGHDT and CDR2 as YYEEEE. V was shortened by 5 bases and J by 6 bases, with 19 bases between the two germline ends. Material for sequencing was peripheral blood. The clonotype originates from a woman in her 70s with acute or convalescent COVID-19. V and J are TRBV5-6 and TRBJ2-3; TRBD2 is a possible D gene (6 bases). Here the CDR3 reads CASSSGTALADTQYF. The DNA for the CDR3 is TGTGCCAGCAGTTCCGGGACTGCCCTCGCGGATACGCAGTATTTT. Full variable domain (outside the CDR3, taken from reference TRBV5-6 and TRBJ2-3): DAGVTQSPTHLIKTRGQQVTLRCSPKSGHDTVSWYQQALGQGPQFIFQYYEEEERQRGNFPDRFSGHQFPNYSSELNVNALLLGDSALYLCASSSGTALADTQYFGPGTRLTVL.